This T cell receptor beta chain was documented in a study of cytomegalovirus exposure and HLA in healthy donors. A multiplex PCR was run with 60 Vbeta primers and 13 Jbeta primers. Produced via immunoSEQ multiplex PCR; TCRdb's table is partial and in-frame only. This sample has roughly 150,000 clones, with 85% found just once. Findings and caveats of the study: Later, TCR association rates were found to vary by HLA locus, highest for DRB1 and lowest for HLA-C. A later analysis linked a missense variant in DCLRE1C to the trimming of TCR beta V and J genes. Sequencing likely produced, as an artifact, a cluster of highly shared sequence variants.

Worth noting for this clone: Its specificity is unknown.

This clonotype was obtained from a man aged 30 to 45 in good health and CMV-seropositive. The sequenced sample was PBMCs.

The CDR3 DNA reads TGCAGCGTAGTGCTAGCGGGAGCGCACAATGAGCAGTTCTTC. Translation gives CSVVLAGAHNEQFF. The chain recombines TRBV29-1 with TRBJ2-1; 10 nucleotides agree with TRBD2. Trimming at V came to 6 bases and at J to 5 bases, leaving 7 bases not matched to a gene. Looked up from germline, CDR1 is SQVTM and CDR2 is ANQGSEA. The CDR3 totals 14 residues.